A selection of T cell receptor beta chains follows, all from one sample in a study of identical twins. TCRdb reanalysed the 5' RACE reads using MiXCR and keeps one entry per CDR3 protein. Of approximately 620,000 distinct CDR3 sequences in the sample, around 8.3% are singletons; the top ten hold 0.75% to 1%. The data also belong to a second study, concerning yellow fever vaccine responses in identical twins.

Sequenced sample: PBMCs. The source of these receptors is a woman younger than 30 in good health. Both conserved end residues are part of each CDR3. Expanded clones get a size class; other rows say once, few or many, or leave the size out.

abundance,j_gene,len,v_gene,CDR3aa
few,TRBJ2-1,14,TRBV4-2,CASTQNRGDNEQFF
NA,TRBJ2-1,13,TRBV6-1,CASCPSGSYEQFF
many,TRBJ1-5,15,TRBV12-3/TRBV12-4,CASNQGGGSNQPQHF
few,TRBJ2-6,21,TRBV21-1,CASSTGTGFSAGNSGANVLTF
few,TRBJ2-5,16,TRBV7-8,CASSLAAGTQQETQYF
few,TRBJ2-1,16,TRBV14,CASSQVAGGIRDEQFF
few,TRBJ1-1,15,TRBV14,CATTGKVVGDTEAFF
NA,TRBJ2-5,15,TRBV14,CASSQGEVSGETQYF
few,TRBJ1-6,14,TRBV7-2,CASSTRTGNSPLHF
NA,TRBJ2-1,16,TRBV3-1,CASSQERGLGYNEQFF
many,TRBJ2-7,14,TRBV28,CASSLPGSSYEQYF
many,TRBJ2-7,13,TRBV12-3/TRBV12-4,CASSPWAGYEQYF
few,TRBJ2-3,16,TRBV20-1,CSARALGLAGTDTQYF
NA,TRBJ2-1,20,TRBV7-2,CASSLAPGLKAGKEGNEQFF
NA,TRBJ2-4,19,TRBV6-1,CASNSPDRGLETQKNIQYF
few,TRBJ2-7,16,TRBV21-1,CASSKAGQGIIYEQYF
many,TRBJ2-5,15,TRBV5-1,CASSPSGQGQETQYF
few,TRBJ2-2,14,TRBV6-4,CASSTQGTTGELFF
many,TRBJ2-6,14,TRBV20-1,CSASEFSGANVLTF
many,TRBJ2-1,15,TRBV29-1,CSVEDRSTGGRGQFF
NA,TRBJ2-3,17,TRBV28,CASSSLLAGALTDTQYF
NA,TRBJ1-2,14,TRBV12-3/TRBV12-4,CASNPDRAHYGYTF
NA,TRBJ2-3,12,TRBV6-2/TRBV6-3,CASSYEEGRKYF
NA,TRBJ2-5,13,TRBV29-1,CSARDGEQETQYF
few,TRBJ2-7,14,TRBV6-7,CASSPAYPGYEQYF
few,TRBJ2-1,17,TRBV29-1,CSVVALRGTTPYNEQFF
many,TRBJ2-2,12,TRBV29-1,CSVGHATGELFF
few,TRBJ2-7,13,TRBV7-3,CASSSGPVLEQYF
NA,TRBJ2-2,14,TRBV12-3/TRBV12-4,CASSLQGWIGELFF
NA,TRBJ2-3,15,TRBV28,CASKSTGSSTDTQYF
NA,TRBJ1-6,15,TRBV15,CATSRGGQRNSPLHF
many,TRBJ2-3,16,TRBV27,CASSSSSGGYTDTQYF
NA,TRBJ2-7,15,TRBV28,CASSDQGKPNYEQYF
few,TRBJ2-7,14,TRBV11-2,CASNSRDRGSEQYF
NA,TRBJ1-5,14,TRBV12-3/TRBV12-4,CASSHDRSNQPQHF
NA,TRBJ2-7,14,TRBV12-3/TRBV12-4,CASSQMMAAYEQYF
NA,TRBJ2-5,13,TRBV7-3,CASGLGRQETQYF
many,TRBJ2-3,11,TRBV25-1,CASSGGDTQYF
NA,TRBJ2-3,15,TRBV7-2,CASTRLAASTDTQYF
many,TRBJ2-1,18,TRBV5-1,CASSPDRGTSGRRNEQFF
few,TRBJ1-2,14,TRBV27,CASSPPGGYYGYTF
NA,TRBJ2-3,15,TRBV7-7,CASSPGTGETDTQYF
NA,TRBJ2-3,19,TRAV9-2,CAFSSTPKTSGGPRDTQYF
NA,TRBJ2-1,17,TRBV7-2,CASIQWQREARGDEQFF
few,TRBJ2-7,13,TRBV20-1,CSARRDRGDEQYF
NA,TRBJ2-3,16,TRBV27,CASSLRWGGSTDTQYF
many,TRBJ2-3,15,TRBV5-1,CASSLAGGPTDTQYF
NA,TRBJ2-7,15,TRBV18,CASSPGQSISYEQYF
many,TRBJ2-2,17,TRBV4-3,CASSQASLAANTGELFF
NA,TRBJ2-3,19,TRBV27,CASSGEFIETLPSTDTQYF
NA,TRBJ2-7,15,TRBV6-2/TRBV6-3,CASSYSPELPYEQYF